A single T cell receptor (beta chain) is shown here with its context. Profiled with immunoSEQ multiplex PCR; TCRdb holds only in-frame clones, not every one. The sample shows about 190,000 clones, around 84% of them seen only once. This sample was included in a study of blood T cell repertoires in COVID-19. Germline assignment: CDR1 MNHNS and CDR2 SASEGT. Trimming removed 0 bases from V and 4 bases from J, with 6 bases in between. The CDR3 loop spans 13 amino acids. The sequencing sample was made of peripheral blood. This clonotype was obtained from a human donor in a cohort sampled during active COVID-19. V usage is TRBV6-1 and J usage is TRBJ1-1; D gene ambiguous. Here the CDR3 DNA reads TGTGCCAGCAGTGAAGCCGGGAGCACTGAAGCTTTCTTT. Encoded protein: CASSEAGSTEAFF.